Here is one TCR beta chain with its context. This CDR3 is also generated by other DNA sequences in the sample. This record belongs to a study of shared clonotypes between healthy human individuals. An assay was performed, and its level was deep. Per the study methods: ImmunoSEQ output held junction-only sequences without quality scores, so filtering differed. Clones were sequenced by immunoSEQ multiplex PCR, and TCRdb holds only the in-frame ones, with some missing. V and J calls and clone size follow that table, whereas D and trimming were derived from the DNA. The sample gives roughly 490,000 clones, 60% to 85% of which show up once; over 10% is in the top ten. This clonotype was sampled from a woman between 40 and 50 years old in good health. Some clones in this sample may be carry-over from other donors' samples. The sample taken for sequencing was PBMCs.

CDR3 sequence: CASSLAGSGNTIYF. DNA for the CDR3: TGTGCCAGCAGCTTGGCGGGATCTGGAAACACCATATATTTT. This rearrangement joins TRBV5-4 to TRBJ1-3; D call uncertain. The CDR3 has 14 amino acids. The germline CDR1 and CDR2 sequences are SGHNT and YYREEE (reference sequence). V was pared by 0 bases and J by 1 base, with 5 bases between. Full variable domain (remainder filled in from reference TRBV5-4 and TRBJ1-3): ETGVTQSPTHLIKTRGQQVTLRCSSQSGHNTVSWYQQALGQGPQFIFQYYREEENGRGNFPPRFSGLQFPNYSSELNVNALELDDSALYLCASSLAGSGNTIYFGEGSWLTVV.